This TCR beta chain was profiled in a study of OX40 agonist ivuxolimab in advanced cancers. General study points: The average count of expanded clones was higher among CD8+ T cells than among CD4+.

This CDR3 spans 11 amino acids. Trimming removed 6 bases at V and 6 bases at J, with 8 bases between. CDR1 is MNHNY, CDR2 SVGAGI, per germline (reference sequence). This clone occurred a few times. No antigen is known for it. The assay was immunoSEQ multiplex PCR, and TCRdb's table has in-frame clones only and misses some. There are about 92,000 clones in the sample; roughly 90% occur only once, and less than 0.35% lies in the top ten. The input for sequencing was CD4+ or CD8+ T cells sorted from blood, taken in a trial of the OX40 agonist ivuxolimab. This receptor was identified in an adult with an advanced solid tumor such as melanoma, head and neck, liver or kidney cancer. The chain links TRBV6-6 to TRBJ1-1; weak D call: TRBD1 (6 bases). DNA of the CDR3: TGTGCCAGCAGCTGGACAGCTGAAGCTTTCTTT. It is translated as CASSWTAEAFF.